Listed here are 27 T cell receptor beta chains from one sample, sequenced in a study of blood T cell repertoires in COVID-19. Generated by immunoSEQ multiplex PCR, the TCRdb table keeps only in-frame clones and is missing some. The repertoire holds 150,000 to 200,000 clones, with about 80% as singletons. The material sequenced was peripheral blood. The receptors stem from a human donor with acute or convalescent COVID-19. The donor label of this sample is uncertain.

The rearrangement links TRBV7-2 to TRBJ1-1; D gene ambiguous. The germline CDR1 and CDR2 sequences are SGHTA and FQGNSA. The ends were cut back, 2 bases at V and 1 base at J, with 11 bases in the middle. The CDR3 spans 15 residues. Written as DNA, the CDR3 is TGTGCCAGCAGCTTATTGGAGTTGGGGAACACTGAAGCTTTCTTT. This codes for CASSLLELGNTEAFF. The full variable domain, with the rest looked up from reference TRBV7-2 and TRBJ1-1, is GAGVSQSPSNKVTEKGKDVELRCDPISGHTALYWYRQSLGQGLEFLIYFQGNSAPDKSGLPSDRFSAERTGGSVSTLTIQRTQQEDSAVYLCASSLLELGNTEAFFGQGTRLTVV.

V is TRBV11-2 and J is TRBJ1-5; 7 bases map to TRBD1. V shed 3 bases and J 4 bases; nucleotides not matched to a gene: 6. Germline loops: CDR1 SGHAT, CDR2 FQNNGV. The CDR3 runs 15 residues. CDR3 sequence: CASSLEDRSNQPQHF. DNA of the CDR3: TGTGCCAGCAGCTTGGAGGACAGGTCAAATCAGCCCCAGCATTTT. The whole variable domain, filled in from reference TRBV11-2 and TRBJ1-5, reads EAGVAQSPRYKIIEKRQSVAFWCNPISGHATLYWYQQILGQGPKLLIQFQNNGVVDDSQLPKDRFSAERLKGVDSTLKIQPAKLEDSAVYLCASSLEDRSNQPQHFGDGTRLSIL.

CDR3 in DNA: TGTGCCAGCAGCGTAAGGCCGGGCGGGGAGCTGTTTTTT. Its translation is CASSVRPGGELFF. The chain employs TRBV9 and TRBJ2-2, with unresolved D. Looked up from germline, CDR1 is SGDLS and CDR2 is YYNGEE. V was trimmed by 1 base and J by 7 bases, leaving 8 bases between them. The CDR3 extends over 13 amino acids.

The chain recombines TRBV7-8 with TRBJ1-5; tentatively, D is TRBD1 (6 bases). The CDR3 totals 13 residues. V was pared by 4 bases and J by 7 bases, with 11 bases between. Germline V gene lookup returns CDR1 SGHVS and CDR2 FQNEAQ. CDR3 coding DNA: TGTGCCAGCAGCTCGCAGGGACACCAGCCCCAGCATTTT. It yields the protein CASSSQGHQPQHF.

CDR3 residues: CAWSRGQSEAFF. For the CDR3, the DNA is TGTGCCTGGAGTAGAGGACAGAGTGAAGCTTTCTTT. J is TRBJ1-1 and V is TRBV30; the D gene is possibly TRBD1 (6 bases). V lost 2 bases, J lost 7 bases, and 11 bases lay in between. The CDR3 is 12 residues long. Germline V gene lookup returns CDR1 GTSNPN and CDR2 SVGIG (reference sequence).

The chain is built from TRBV19 and TRBJ1-2; 8 bases fit TRBD1. CDR1 and CDR2 from the germline V gene are LNHDA and SQIVND (reference sequence). The V gene end was trimmed by 1 base and the J gene end by 2 bases; junction bases not matched to a gene: 0. The CDR3 loop spans 14 amino acids. The CDR3 sequence is CASSIGTGNYGYTF. In DNA form, the CDR3 reads TGTGCCAGTAGTATAGGGACAGGGAACTATGGCTACACCTTC.

The CDR3 DNA reads as TGTGCCTGGAGTGTAGTAGGCACTCGGGAGGGTGGAAACACCATATATTTT. It encodes CAWSVVGTREGGNTIYF. The rearrangement uses TRBV30 and TRBJ1-3; D not resolved. The CDR3 contains 17 residues. Germline loops: CDR1 GTSNPN, CDR2 SVGIG (reference sequence). Trimming removed 0 bases at V and 3 bases at J, with 18 bases between.

This chain uses TRBV2 with TRBJ1-1; D ambiguous. The V gene lost 2 bases and the J gene lost 6 bases, with 10 bases spanning the gap. The CDR3 is made up of 13 amino acids. Germline V gene sequence: CDR1 SNHLY, CDR2 FYNNEI. In nucleotides, the CDR3 is TGTGCCAGCAGTGAACGGGTTTTAGCTGAAGCTTTCTTT. Translated, it gives CASSERVLAEAFF.

V and J are TRBV27 and TRBJ1-6; D may be TRBD1 (5 bases). The CDR3 runs 14 residues. Germline V gene lookup returns CDR1 MNHEY and CDR2 SMNVEV (reference sequence). V shed 7 bases and J shed 6 bases, with 13 bases lying between them. The CDR3 protein is CASTWTPGNSPLHF. CDR3 coding DNA: TGTGCCAGCACCTGGACACCGGGTAATTCACCCCTCCACTTT.

This rearrangement joins TRBV5-4 to TRBJ2-2, with a weak D call TRBD1 (5 bases). V lost 4 bases and J lost 0, with 22 bases in between. The CDR3 has 19 amino acids. Looked up from germline, CDR1 is SGHNT and CDR2 is YYREEE (reference sequence). The CDR3 sequence is CASSDGWGYPTSNTGELFF. CDR3 bases: TGTGCCAGCAGCGATGGGTGGGGCTACCCTACTTCGAACACCGGGGAGCTGTTTTTT. The complete variable domain, with remaining parts taken from reference TRBV5-4 and TRBJ2-2, reads ETGVTQSPTHLIKTRGQQVTLRCSSQSGHNTVSWYQQALGQGPQFIFQYYREEENGRGNFPPRFSGLQFPNYSSELNVNALELDDSALYLCASSDGWGYPTSNTGELFFGEGSRLTVL.

CDR3 coding DNA: TGTGCCAGCAGCCCCGCCCTAGCGGGGGGGATCCCCGGGGAGCTGTTTTTT. Translated, it gives CASSPALAGGIPGELFF. The chain joins TRBV7-3 to TRBJ2-2, with TRBD2 identical over 12 bases. V lost 5 bases and J lost 6; bases outside the gene matches: 10. The CDR3 has 17 residues. CDR1 is SGHTA, CDR2 FQGTGA, per germline.

The rearrangement links TRBV6-2 or TRBV6-3 to TRBJ1-2, with 8 bases fitting TRBD1. The length of the CDR3 is 14 residues. The trim removed 3 bases at V and 2 bases at J, leaving 2 bases unmatched. Germline lookup yields CDR1 MNHEY and CDR2 SVGEGT. This chain's CDR3 is CASSYRTGNYGYTF. In nucleotides, the CDR3 is TGTGCCAGCAGTTATAGGACAGGGAACTATGGCTACACCTTC.

The genes are TRBV28 and TRBJ1-2, with D perhaps TRBD1 (6 bases). The CDR3 runs to 15 residues. The ends were cut back, 3 bases at V and 4 bases at J, with 15 bases in the middle. The germline V gene has CDR1 MDHEN and CDR2 SYDVKM. As DNA, the CDR3 is TGTGCCAGCAGTTTGGGGCCACTACAGGGCTATGGCTACACCTTC. Its protein product is CASSLGPLQGYGYTF.

The J gene is TRBJ2-3, the V gene TRBV30; D possibly corresponds to TRBD2 (5 bases). Looked up from germline, CDR1 is GTSNPN and CDR2 is SVGIG (reference sequence). The CDR3 length is 12 residues. V lost 0 bases to trimming and J lost 5 bases, with 6 bases between them. Here the CDR3 DNA reads TGTGCCTGGAGTGTAGGAGGAGATACGCAGTATTTT. Its translation: CAWSVGGDTQYF.

The CDR3 DNA reads TGCGCCAGCATTCCTACGAGGGACAGGGAACAGCCCCAGCATTTT. It translates to CASIPTRDREQPQHF. V and J are TRBV23-1 and TRBJ1-5; 9 bases are a match to TRBD1. TRBV23-1 is an open reading frame whose function is uncertain. CDR3 length: 15 amino acids. The ends lost 7 bases at V and 7 bases at J; junction bases unmatched: 11.

This sequence joins TRBV7-3 and TRBJ2-7; tentative D call: TRBD2 (5 bases). V was shortened by 5 bases and J by 1 base, with 21 bases between the two germline ends. The germline gives CDR1 SGHTA, CDR2 FQGTGA. The CDR3 extends over 17 amino acids. CDR3 loop: CASSPLPSPAESYEQYF. CDR3 bases: TGTGCCAGCAGCCCACTCCCCTCCCCAGCGGAGTCCTACGAGCAGTACTTC.

V is TRBV18 and J is TRBJ1-5; 10 nucleotides line up with TRBD1. The germline gives CDR1 KGHSH, CDR2 LQKENI. CDR3 length: 14 amino acids. The J segment lost 9 bases and the V segment lost 5 bases, leaving 7 bases of the junction unmatched. The DNA of the CDR3 is TGTGCCAGCTCAACCGACAGGGGGCTGGGGCCCCAGCATTTT. Its protein product is CASSTDRGLGPQHF.

The chain uses TRBV6-5 and TRBJ1-5, with a tentative D call TRBD1 (5 bases). CDR3 length equals 13 residues. CDR1 and CDR2 (germline): MNHEY, SVGAGI. V was shortened by 7 bases and J by 2 bases, with 9 bases between the two germline ends. The CDR3 DNA is TGTGCCAGCACCTCCAGGGGCAATCAGCCCCAGCATTTT. Protein product: CASTSRGNQPQHF.

The chain joins TRBV23-1 to TRBJ2-5; 8 bases align to TRBD2. TRBV23-1 is flagged as an ORF with uncertain function. Germline trimming cut 7 bases from V and 2 bases from J; bases unmatched to any gene: 12. This CDR3 has 16 amino acids. CDR3 loop: CASTPGLSGDQETQYF. CDR3 DNA sequence: TGCGCCAGCACCCCCGGCCTTAGCGGGGATCAAGAGACCCAGTACTTC.

This clone was seen once. This sequence joins TRBV30 and TRBJ1-1; D may be TRBD1 (6 bases). The germline V and J ends were trimmed by 5 bases and 1 base, with 23 bases remaining between them. Per germline, CDR1 GTSNPN and CDR2 SVGIG (reference sequence). CDR3 size: 17 residues. The CDR3 spells CAWHKGGGFWKNTEAFF. CDR3 DNA: TGTGCCTGGCACAAAGGGGGTGGTTTTTGGAAGAACACTGAAGCTTTCTTT.

J is TRBJ1-5 and V is TRBV2; 8 nucleotides match TRBD1. After removal of 1 base from V and 3 bases from J, the junction contained 2 bases not matched to a gene. The CDR3 is 15 amino acids. Germline V gene sequence: CDR1 SNHLY, CDR2 FYNNEI. This CDR3 reads CASSEETGDNQPQHF. In DNA form, the CDR3 reads TGTGCCAGCAGTGAAGAGACAGGGGACAATCAGCCCCAGCATTTT.

The V gene is TRBV5-1, the J gene TRBJ1-5, with TRBD1 as a possible D gene (5 bases). Trimming pared 0 bases from V and 9 bases from J, leaving 10 bases between. Germline V gene sequence: CDR1 SGHRS, CDR2 YFSETQ. The CDR3 covers 13 residues. The CDR3 loop reads CASSLDVQGPQHF. CDR3 coding DNA: TGCGCCAGCAGCTTGGACGTGCAGGGGCCCCAGCATTTT.

In this sample, this clone turned up once. The chain has TRBV13 and TRBJ2-1; a possible D gene is TRBD2 (6 bases). The germline V gene has CDR1 PRHDT and CDR2 FYEKMQ (reference sequence). With 4 bases removed from V and 12 bases from J, the gap between germline ends came to 19 bases. The CDR3 sequence is 14 residues long. The CDR3 spells CASSSFGSPLVQFF. The CDR3 DNA reads as TGTGCCAGCAGCTCCTTCGGGAGTCCATTGGTGCAGTTCTTC.

The chain uses TRBV10-3 and TRBJ1-1; D might be TRBD1 (6 bases). CDR1 ENHRY and CDR2 SYGVKD come from the germline V gene. There are 15 residues in the CDR3. Trimming took off 0 bases at V and 1 base at J, with 9 bases between the two ends. CDR3 sequence (DNA): TGTGCCATCAGTGAGTCCGGCAGGGGGAACACTGAAGCTTTCTTT. This encodes CAISESGRGNTEAFF.

The chain joins TRBV2 to TRBJ1-4; no definite D call. The CDR3 covers 13 residues. Germline assignment: CDR1 SNHLY and CDR2 FYNNEI. Trimming removed 3 bases at V and 6 bases at J, with 8 bases between. CDR3 sequence: CASSDPQYEKLFF. Here the CDR3 DNA reads TGTGCCAGCAGTGATCCACAGTATGAAAAACTGTTTTTT.

This chain uses TRBV19 with TRBJ1-3; D possibly corresponds to TRBD1 (5 bases). Deletions cut 11 bases from V and 2 bases from J, with 13 bases between. The CDR3 loop spans 13 amino acids. Germline values: CDR1 LNHDA, CDR2 SQIVND (reference sequence). The CDR3 DNA reads as TGTGCCTCTTCTATGGACACTGGAAACACCATATATTTT. It codes for CASSMDTGNTIYF.

V usage is TRBV7-9 and J usage is TRBJ2-1; TRBD1 agrees at 9 bases. V lost 0 bases, J lost 6 bases, and 9 bases stayed unmatched. The CDR3 totals 17 residues. CDR1 is SEHNR and CDR2 is FQNEAQ in the germline V gene (reference sequence). CDR3 DNA: TGTGCCAGCAGCTTAGCAGGACAGGGGAATAGGGGCAATGAGCAGTTCTTC. The encoded protein is CASSLAGQGNRGNEQFF.